The 8 T cell receptor beta chains presented below share a single source sample, sequenced in a study of T cell responses to AZD1222 COVID-19 vaccine. TCRdb's table, derived via immunoSEQ multiplex PCR, lists solely in-frame clones and lacks some. The sample carries under 200,000 clones, approximately 92% recorded once. The source material was peripheral blood, sampled on day 0 of AZD1222 vaccination. The receptor source for this set is an adult in good health.

V and J are TRBV19 and TRBJ1-1; D uncertain. Germline loops: CDR1 LNHDA, CDR2 SQIVND (reference sequence). The CDR3 has 13 amino acids. V lost 3 bases and J lost 4, with 9 bases in between. The CDR3 DNA is TGTGCCAGTAGTATTCACAGTACCACTGAAGCTTTCTTT. This translates into CASSIHSTTEAFF.

This chain uses TRBV10-3 with TRBJ1-1, with 7 bases lining up with TRBD1. This CDR3 spans 14 amino acids. Germline values: CDR1 ENHRY, CDR2 SYGVKD. V lost 4 bases to trimming and J lost 2 bases; unmatched junction nucleotides: 4. This chain's CDR3 is CAISGGQSNTEAFF. In nucleotides, the CDR3 is TGTGCCATCAGTGGGGGACAGAGCAACACTGAAGCTTTCTTT.

CDR3 coding DNA: TGTGCCAGCAGCCTCGGGACGGAGGGAGAGACCCAGTACTTC. Amino acids: CASSLGTEGETQYF. The genes are TRBV11-1 and TRBJ2-5; D possibly corresponds to TRBD2 (6 bases). The CDR3 length is 14 residues. Germline V lookup: CDR1 SGHAT, CDR2 FQDESV (reference sequence). Trimming cost V 5 bases and J 4 bases, with 14 bases left between them.

The rearrangement joins TRBV7-3 to TRBJ2-1, with D tentatively TRBD2 (6 bases). The germline CDR1 and CDR2 sequences are SGHTA and FQGTGA. Trimming took off 1 base at V and 4 bases at J, with 11 bases between the two ends. There are 15 residues in the CDR3. This CDR3 reads CASSLIRAGYNEQFF. The DNA for the CDR3 is TGTGCCAGCAGCTTAATCCGAGCGGGTTACAATGAGCAGTTCTTC.

The chain has TRBV2 and TRBJ1-2; D is perhaps TRBD1 (6 bases). This CDR3 is built from 13 residues. CDR1 is SNHLY, CDR2 FYNNEI, per germline. V shed 5 bases and J shed 8 bases, with 15 bases lying between them. The CDR3 nucleotides are TGTGCCAGCAGTCCCAACAGGGAGGGCGGCTACACCTTC. Translating gives CASSPNREGGYTF.

Remarks on this clone: One end of the junction does not line up with germline, which may come from a read error. The chain combines TRBV7-3 with TRBJ2-2, with D perhaps matching TRBD1 (5 bases). Germline V gives CDR1 SGHTA, CDR2 FQGTGA. The CDR3 consists of 15 residues. This chain's CDR3 is CASSLTGPNTGELFF. The CDR3 nucleotides are TGTGCCAGCAGCCTAACAGGCCCGAACACCGGGGAGCTGTTTTTT.

The chain links TRBV12-3 or TRBV12-4 to TRBJ1-5; D not certain. CDR3 length equals 11 residues. V was cut by 3 bases and J by 4 bases, with 1 base left in between. The CDR3 spells CASSLNQPQHF. CDR3 coding DNA: TGTGCCAGCAGTTTGAATCAGCCCCAGCATTTT.

This sequence joins TRBV18 and TRBJ1-6, with D unclear. The CDR3 covers 16 residues. Looked up from germline, CDR1 is KGHSH and CDR2 is LQKENI. V was shortened by 3 bases and J by 9 bases, with 18 bases between the two germline ends. CDR3 in DNA: TGTGCCAGCTCACCCAACTTTTCTAGACTGACTTCACCCCTCCACTTT. As protein: CASSPNFSRLTSPLHF.